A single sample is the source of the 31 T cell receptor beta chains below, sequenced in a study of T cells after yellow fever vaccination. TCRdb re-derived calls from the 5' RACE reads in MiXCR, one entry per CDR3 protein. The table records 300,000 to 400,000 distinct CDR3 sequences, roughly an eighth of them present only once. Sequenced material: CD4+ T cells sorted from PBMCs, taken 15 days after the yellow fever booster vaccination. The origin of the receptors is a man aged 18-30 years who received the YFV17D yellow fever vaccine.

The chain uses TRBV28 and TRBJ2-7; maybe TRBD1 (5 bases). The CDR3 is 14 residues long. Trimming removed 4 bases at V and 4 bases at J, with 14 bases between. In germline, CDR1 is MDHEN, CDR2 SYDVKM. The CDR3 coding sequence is TGTGCCAGCAGTTCGCCCAGCAAGGGGTACGAGCAGTACGTC. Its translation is CASSSPSKGYEQYV.

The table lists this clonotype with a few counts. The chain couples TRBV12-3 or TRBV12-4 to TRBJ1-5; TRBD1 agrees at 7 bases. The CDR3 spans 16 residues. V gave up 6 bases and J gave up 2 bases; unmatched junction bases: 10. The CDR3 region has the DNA TGTGCCAGCAGAGAGACAGGGAGAGGTCGCAATCAGCCCCAGCATTTT. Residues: CASRETGRGRNQPQHF.

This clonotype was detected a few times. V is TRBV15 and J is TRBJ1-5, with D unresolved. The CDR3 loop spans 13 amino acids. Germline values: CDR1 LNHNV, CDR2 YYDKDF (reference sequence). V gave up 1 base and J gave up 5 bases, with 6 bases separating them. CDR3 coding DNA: TGTGCCACCAGCAGAGCTGTGTATCAGCCCCAGCATTTT. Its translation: CATSRAVYQPQHF.

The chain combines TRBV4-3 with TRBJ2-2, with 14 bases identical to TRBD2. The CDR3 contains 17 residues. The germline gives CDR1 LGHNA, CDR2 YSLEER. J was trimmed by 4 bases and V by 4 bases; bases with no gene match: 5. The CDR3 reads CASSPGTSGGVTGELFF. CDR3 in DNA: TGCGCCAGCAGCCCAGGGACTAGCGGGGGCGTCACCGGGGAGCTGTTTTTT.

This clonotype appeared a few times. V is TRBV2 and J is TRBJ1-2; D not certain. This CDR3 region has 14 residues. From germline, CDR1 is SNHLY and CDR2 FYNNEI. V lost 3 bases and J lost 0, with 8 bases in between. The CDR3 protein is CASSEISTNYGYTF. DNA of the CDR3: TGTGCCAGCAGTGAGATCAGCACTAACTATGGCTACACCTTC.

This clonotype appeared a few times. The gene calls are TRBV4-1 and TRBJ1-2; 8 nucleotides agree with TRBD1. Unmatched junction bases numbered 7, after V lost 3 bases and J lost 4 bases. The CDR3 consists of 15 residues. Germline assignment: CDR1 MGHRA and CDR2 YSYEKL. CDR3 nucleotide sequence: TGCGCCAGCAGCCAGGTGGGACAGGATGCCTATGGCTACACCTTC. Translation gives CASSQVGQDAYGYTF.

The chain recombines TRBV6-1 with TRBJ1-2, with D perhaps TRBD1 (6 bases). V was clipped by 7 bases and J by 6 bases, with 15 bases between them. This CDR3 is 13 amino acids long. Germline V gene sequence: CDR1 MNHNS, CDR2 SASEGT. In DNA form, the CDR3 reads TGTGCCAGCACTTCTAGGACAGAGGATGGCTACACCTTC. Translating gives CASTSRTEDGYTF.

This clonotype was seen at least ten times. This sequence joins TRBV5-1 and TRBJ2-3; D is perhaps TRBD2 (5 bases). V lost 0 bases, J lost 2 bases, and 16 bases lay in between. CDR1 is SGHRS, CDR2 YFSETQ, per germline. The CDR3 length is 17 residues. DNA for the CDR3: TGCGCCAGCAGCTTGGCCGATTTAGCGTCCCCCACAGATACGCAGTATTTT. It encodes CASSLADLASPTDTQYF.

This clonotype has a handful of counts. CDR3 in amino acids: CASKRLPGGAYEQYF. In DNA form, the CDR3 reads TGTGCCAGCAAACGACTGCCGGGGGGGGCCTACGAGCAGTACTTC. This sequence joins TRBV7-6 and TRBJ2-7; 8 bases match TRBD2. V was pared by 7 bases and J by 2 bases, with 10 bases of the junction left unmatched. Germline CDR1 and CDR2: SGHVS and FNYEAQ. The CDR3 runs 15 residues. The variable domain in full, with the rest retrieved from reference TRBV7-6 and TRBJ2-7, is GAGVSQSPRYKVTKRGQDVALRCDPISGHVSLYWYRQALGQGPEFLTYFNYEAQQDKSGLPNDRFSAERPEGSISTLTIQRTEQRDSAMYRCASKRLPGGAYEQYFGPGTRLTVT.

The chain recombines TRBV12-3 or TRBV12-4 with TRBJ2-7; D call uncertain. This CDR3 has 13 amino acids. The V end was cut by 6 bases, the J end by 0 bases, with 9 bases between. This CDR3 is CASSPGYSYEQYF. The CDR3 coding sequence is TGTGCCAGCAGCCCCGGTTACTCCTACGAGCAGTACTTC.

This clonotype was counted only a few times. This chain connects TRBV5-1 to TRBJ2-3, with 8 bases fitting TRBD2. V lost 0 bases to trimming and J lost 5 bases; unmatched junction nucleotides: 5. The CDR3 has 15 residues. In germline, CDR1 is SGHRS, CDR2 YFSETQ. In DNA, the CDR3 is TGCGCCAGCAGCTTGGACGGGGGGGAAGAAGATACGCAGTATTTT. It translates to CASSLDGGEEDTQYF.

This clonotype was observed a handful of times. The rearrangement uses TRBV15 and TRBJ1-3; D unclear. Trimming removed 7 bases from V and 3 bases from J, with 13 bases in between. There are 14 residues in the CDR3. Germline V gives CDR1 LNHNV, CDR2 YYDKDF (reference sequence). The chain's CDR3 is CATTSPVRGNTIYF. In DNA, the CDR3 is TGTGCCACCACCTCACCAGTACGTGGAAACACCATATATTTT.

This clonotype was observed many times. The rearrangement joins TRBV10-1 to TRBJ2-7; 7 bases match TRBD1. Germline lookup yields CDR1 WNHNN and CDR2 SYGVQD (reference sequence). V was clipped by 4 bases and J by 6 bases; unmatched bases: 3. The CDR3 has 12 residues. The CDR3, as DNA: TGCGCCAGCAGTGGTGCAGGGGGCGAGCAGTACTTC. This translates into CASSGAGGEQYF.

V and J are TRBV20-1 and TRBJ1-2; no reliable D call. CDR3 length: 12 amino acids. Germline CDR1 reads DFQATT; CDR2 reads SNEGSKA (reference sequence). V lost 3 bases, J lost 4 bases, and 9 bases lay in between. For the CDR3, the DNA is TGCAGTGCTAGCGACCCCATCTATGGCTACACCTTC. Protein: CSASDPIYGYTF.

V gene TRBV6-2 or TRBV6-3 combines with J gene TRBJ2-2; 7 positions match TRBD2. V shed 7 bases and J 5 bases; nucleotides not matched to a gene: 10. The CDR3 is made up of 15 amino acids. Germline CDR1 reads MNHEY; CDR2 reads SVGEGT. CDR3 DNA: TGTGCCAGCATACTAGTCGGGGAGGGGACCGGGGAGCTGTTTTTT. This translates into CASILVGEGTGELFF.

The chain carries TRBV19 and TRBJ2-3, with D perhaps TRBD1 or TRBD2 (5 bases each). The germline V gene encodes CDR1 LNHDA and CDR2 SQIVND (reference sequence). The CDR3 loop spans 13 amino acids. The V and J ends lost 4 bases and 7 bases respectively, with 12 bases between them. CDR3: CASSTGTANTQYF. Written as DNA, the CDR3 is TGTGCCAGTAGTACGGGGACGGCCAATACGCAGTATTTT.

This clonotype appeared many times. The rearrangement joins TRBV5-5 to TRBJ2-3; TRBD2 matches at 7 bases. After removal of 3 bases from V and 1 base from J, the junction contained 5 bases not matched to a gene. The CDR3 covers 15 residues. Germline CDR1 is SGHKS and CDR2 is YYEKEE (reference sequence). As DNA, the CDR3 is TGTGCCAGCAGCTCTCCAACTAGCGGCACAGATACGCAGTATTTT. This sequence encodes CASSSPTSGTDTQYF.

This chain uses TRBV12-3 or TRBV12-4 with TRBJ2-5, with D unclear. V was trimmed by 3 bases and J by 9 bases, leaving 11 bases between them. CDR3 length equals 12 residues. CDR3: CASSFTSGAQYF. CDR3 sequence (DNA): TGTGCCAGCAGTTTCACGTCTGGGGCCCAGTACTTC.

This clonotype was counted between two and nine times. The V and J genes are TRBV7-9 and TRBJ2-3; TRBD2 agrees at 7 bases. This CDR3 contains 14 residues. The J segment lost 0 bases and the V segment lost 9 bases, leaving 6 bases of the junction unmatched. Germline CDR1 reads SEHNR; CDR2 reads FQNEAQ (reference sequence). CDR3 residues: CASVTSDSTDTQYF. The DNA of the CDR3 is TGTGCCAGTGTTACTAGCGACAGCACAGATACGCAGTATTTT.

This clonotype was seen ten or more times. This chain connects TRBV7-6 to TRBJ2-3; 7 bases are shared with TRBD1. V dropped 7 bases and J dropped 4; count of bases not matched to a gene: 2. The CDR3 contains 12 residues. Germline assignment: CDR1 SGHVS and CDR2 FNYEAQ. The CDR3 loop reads CASMTGPDTQYF. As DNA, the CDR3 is TGTGCCAGCATGACAGGGCCAGATACGCAGTATTTT. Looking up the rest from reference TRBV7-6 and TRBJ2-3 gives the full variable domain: GAGVSQSPRYKVTKRGQDVALRCDPISGHVSLYWYRQALGQGPEFLTYFNYEAQQDKSGLPNDRFSAERPEGSISTLTIQRTEQRDSAMYRCASMTGPDTQYFGPGTRLTVL.

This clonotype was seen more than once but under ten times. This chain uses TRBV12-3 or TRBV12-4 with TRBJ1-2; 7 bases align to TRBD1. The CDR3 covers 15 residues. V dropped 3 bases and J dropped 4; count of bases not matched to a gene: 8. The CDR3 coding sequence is TGTGCCAGCAGTTTTGGGGGACAGTTACCCTATGGCTACACCTTC. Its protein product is CASSFGGQLPYGYTF.

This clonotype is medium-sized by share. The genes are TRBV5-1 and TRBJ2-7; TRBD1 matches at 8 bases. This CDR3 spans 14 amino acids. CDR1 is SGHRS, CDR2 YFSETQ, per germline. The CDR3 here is CASSLTSGTGTLFV. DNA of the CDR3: TGCGCCAGCAGCTTGACCTCCGGGACAGGCACATTGTTCGTC.

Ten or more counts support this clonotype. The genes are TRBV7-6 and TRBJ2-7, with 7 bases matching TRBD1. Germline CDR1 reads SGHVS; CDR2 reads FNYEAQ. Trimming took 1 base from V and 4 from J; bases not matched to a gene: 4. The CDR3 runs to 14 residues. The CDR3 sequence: CASSLGQGEYEQYF. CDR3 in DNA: TGTGCCAGCAGCTTAGGGCAGGGGGAGTACGAGCAGTACTTC.

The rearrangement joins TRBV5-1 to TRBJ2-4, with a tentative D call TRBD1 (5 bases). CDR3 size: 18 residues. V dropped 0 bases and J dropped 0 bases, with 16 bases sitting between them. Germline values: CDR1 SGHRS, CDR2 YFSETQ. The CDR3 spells CASSLGPSREIAKNIQYF. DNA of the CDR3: TGCGCCAGCAGCTTGGGACCCAGCAGGGAAATAGCCAAAAACATTCAGTACTTC.

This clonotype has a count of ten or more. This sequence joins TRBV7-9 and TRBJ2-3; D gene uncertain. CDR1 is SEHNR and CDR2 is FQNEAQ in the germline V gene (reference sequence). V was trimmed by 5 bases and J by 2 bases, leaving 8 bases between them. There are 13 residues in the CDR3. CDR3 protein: CASSRRFTDTQYF. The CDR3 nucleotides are TGTGCCAGCAGCCGAAGATTCACAGATACGCAGTATTTT.

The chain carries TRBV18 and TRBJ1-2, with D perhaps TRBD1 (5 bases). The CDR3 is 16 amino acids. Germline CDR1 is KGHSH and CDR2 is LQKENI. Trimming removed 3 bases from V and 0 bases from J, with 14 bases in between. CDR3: CASSPVTVQPNYGYTF. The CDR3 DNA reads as TGTGCCAGCTCACCTGTGACAGTTCAGCCTAACTATGGCTACACCTTC.

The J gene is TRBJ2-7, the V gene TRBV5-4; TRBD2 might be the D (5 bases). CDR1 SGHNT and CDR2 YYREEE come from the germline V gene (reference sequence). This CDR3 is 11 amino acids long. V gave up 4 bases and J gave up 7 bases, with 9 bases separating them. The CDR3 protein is CASSMEAEQYF. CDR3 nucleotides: TGTGCCAGCAGCATGGAGGCAGAGCAGTACTTC.

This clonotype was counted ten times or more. CDR3 region: CASSPTDTYNEQFF. The CDR3 DNA reads TGCGCCAGCAGCCCGACAGACACCTACAATGAGCAGTTCTTC. The chain joins TRBV5-1 to TRBJ2-1, with D possibly TRBD1 on 5 matching bases. The CDR3 has 14 amino acids. Trimming pared 4 bases from V and 2 bases from J, leaving 10 bases between. The germline CDR1 and CDR2 sequences are SGHRS and YFSETQ.

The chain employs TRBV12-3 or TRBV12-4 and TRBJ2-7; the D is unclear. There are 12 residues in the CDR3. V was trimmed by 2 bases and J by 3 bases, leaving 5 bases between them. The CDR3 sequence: CASSLLGYEQYV. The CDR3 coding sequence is TGTGCCAGCAGTTTACTGGGCTACGAGCAGTACGTC.

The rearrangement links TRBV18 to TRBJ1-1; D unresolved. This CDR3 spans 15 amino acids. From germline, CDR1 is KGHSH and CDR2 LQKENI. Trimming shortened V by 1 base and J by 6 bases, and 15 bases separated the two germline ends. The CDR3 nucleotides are TGTGCCAGCTCACCACGAGATAGCCAGCTCTCTGAAGCTTTCTTT. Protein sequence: CASSPRDSQLSEAFF. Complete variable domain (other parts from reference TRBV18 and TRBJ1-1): NAGVMQNPRHLVRRRGQEARLRCSPMKGHSHVYWYRQLPEEGLKFMVYLQKENIIDESGMPKERFSAEFPKEGPSILRIQQVVRGDSAAYFCASSPRDSQLSEAFFGQGTRLTVV.

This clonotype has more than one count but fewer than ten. CDR3 nucleotides: TGTGCCAGCTCACCACCTGGGGAACAAGAGACCCAGTACTTC. Its protein product is CASSPPGEQETQYF. The chain employs TRBV18 and TRBJ2-5, with D unresolved. Germline CDR1 and CDR2: KGHSH and LQKENI. This CDR3 contains 14 residues. Trimming pared 0 bases from V and 2 bases from J, leaving 7 bases between.